The 17 T cell receptor beta chains below all came from one sample that was sequenced in a study of glioma-infiltrating T cells. TCR alpha and beta CDR3 regions were amplified from RNA using iRepertoire nested multiplex PCR. TCRdb passed the multiplex PCR reads through MiXCR, listing each CDR3 protein once. The data hold 93,000 or so distinct CDR3 sequences, with 29% observed a single time. Sequencing used glioma tissue, nonneoplastic brain tissue, or PBMCs (not recorded which). These receptor sequences come from a human donor with low-grade glioma or glioblastoma, undergoing nonglioma brain surgery, or in good health (not recorded which).

As concerns this clonotype: The germline gene is not matched at one end of the junction; a read error may be the cause. This chain joins TRBV14 and TRBJ2-7; D is possibly TRBD2 (6 bases). The CDR3 length is 15 residues. Germline V gives CDR1 SGHDN, CDR2 FVKESK. The CDR3 nucleotides read TGTGCCAGCAGCCAAGACGATACGGGAGCCTACGAGCGGTACTTC. This sequence encodes CASSQDDTGAYERYF. Together with reference TRBV14 and TRBJ2-7, the CDR3 gives the full variable domain: EAGVTQFPSHSVIEKGQTVTLRCDPISGHDNLYWYRRVMGKEIKFLLHFVKESKQDESGMPNNRFLAERTGGTYSTLKVQPAELEDSGVYFCASSQDDTGAYERYFGPGTRLTVT.

V is TRBV19 and J is TRBJ1-2; D may be TRBD1 (5 bases). The length of the CDR3 is 14 residues. Trimming took off 0 bases at V and 4 bases at J, with 9 bases between the two ends. CDR1 LNHDA and CDR2 SQIVND come from the germline V gene (reference sequence). The CDR3: CASSIDGQGYGYTF. Written as DNA, the CDR3 is TGTGCCAGTAGTATAGATGGCCAGGGCTATGGCTACACCTTC.

Worth noting for this clonotype: This may arise from a read error, as a much more abundant clone is one base away. The chain combines TRBV27 with TRBJ1-6; D ambiguous. Germline assignment: CDR1 MNHEY and CDR2 SMNVEV (reference sequence). Trimming shortened V by 7 bases and J by 2 bases, and 9 bases separated the two germline ends. There are 14 residues in the CDR3. CDR3 loop: CASTKNPYNSPLHF. The CDR3 nucleotides are TGTGCCAGCACCAAAAATCCCTATAATTCACCCCTCCACTTT.

The chain couples TRBV7-8 to TRBJ2-2; D is unclear. Germline V CDR1 and CDR2: SGHVS, FQNEAQ. V lost 1 base to trimming and J lost 2 bases, with 5 bases between them. The CDR3 has 14 amino acids. The CDR3 bases are TGTGCCAGCAGCTTAGACAGTAACACCGGGGAGCTGTTTTTT. This encodes CASSLDSNTGELFF.

Only one count was recorded for this clonotype. This may stem from a read error, because a much larger clone lies one nucleotide away. The chain has TRBV7-2 and TRBJ2-7; possibly TRBD1 or TRBD2 for D (6 bases each). CDR1 SGHTA and CDR2 FQGNSA come from the germline V gene. The CDR3 length is 16 residues. Trimming left V 1 base short and J 2 bases short, with 15 bases between. The CDR3 coding sequence is TGTGCCAGCAGCTTAGGGGGGGCAGGGAACGCCTACGAGCAGTACTTC. Its translation is CASSLGGAGNAYEQYF. Supplemented by reference TRBV7-2 and TRBJ2-7, the full variable domain reads GAGVSQSPSNKVTEKGKDVELRCDPISGHTALYWYRQSLGQGLEFLIYFQGNSAPDKSGLPSDRFSAERTGGSVSTLTIQRTQQEDSAVYLCASSLGGAGNAYEQYFGPGTRLTVT.

This clonotype was picked up many times. The chain carries TRBV20-1 and TRBJ1-2; D uncertain. This CDR3 is 10 amino acids long. CDR1 is DFQATT and CDR2 is SNEGSKA in the germline V gene (reference sequence). The V and J ends lost 5 bases and 8 bases respectively, with 9 bases between them. The CDR3 nucleotides are TGCAGTGCTCCCCAAGGCGGCTACACCTTC. Protein sequence: CSAPQGGYTF.

There are a few counts of this clonotype. The chain uses TRBV3-1 and TRBJ2-7; the match to TRBD1 covers 7 bases. CDR1 and CDR2 from the germline V gene are LGHDT and YNNKEL (reference sequence). The J segment lost 7 bases and the V segment lost 0 bases, leaving 6 bases of the junction unmatched. The CDR3 is 14 residues long. The CDR3 loop reads CASSQEGQYHEQYF. CDR3 nucleotides: TGTGCCAGCAGCCAAGAGGGACAGTACCATGAGCAGTACTTC.

Worth noting for this clonotype: A much larger clone differs by one base, so this may be a read error. This chain links TRBV3-1 with TRBJ1-1; D not resolved. CDR3 length equals 12 residues. V lost 8 bases to trimming and J lost 1 base, with 8 bases between them. CDR1 and CDR2 (germline): LGHDT, YNNKEL (reference sequence). CDR3 nucleotides: TGTGCCAGCGGGGAAACGAACACTGAAGCTTTCTTT. Its translation is CASGETNTEAFF. Using reference TRBV3-1 and TRBJ1-1 for the parts outside the CDR3, the full variable domain is DTAVSQTPKYLVTQMGNDKSIKCEQNLGHDTMYWYKQDSKKFLKIMFSYNNKELIINETVPNRFSPKSPDKAHLNLHINSLELGDSAVYFCASGETNTEAFFGQGTRLTVV.

The table lists this clonotype with many counts. The rearrangement joins TRBV6-2 or TRBV6-3 to TRBJ2-2; no clear D gene. Per the germline V gene, CDR1 is MNHEY and CDR2 is SVGEGT. The V end lost 7 bases, the J end lost 7 bases, and 7 bases lay between the germline ends. This CDR3 is 11 amino acids long. DNA of the CDR3: TGTGCCAGCAATTATGACGGGGAGCTGTTTTTT. Amino acids: CASNYDGELFF.

This clonotype occurred a few times. The chain employs TRBV5-1 and TRBJ2-5; D remains unclear. The CDR3 sequence is 14 residues long. Trimming removed 0 bases from V and 2 bases from J, with 8 bases in between. The germline V gene has CDR1 SGHRS and CDR2 YFSETQ. CDR3 amino acids: CASSLGARQETQYF. The CDR3, as DNA: TGCGCCAGCAGCTTGGGGGCCCGACAAGAGACCCAGTACTTC.

This rearrangement joins TRBV29-1 to TRBJ2-7; 11 bases fit TRBD2. The V and J ends lost 4 bases and 2 bases, in that order; junction bases with no gene match: 4. This CDR3 is 14 amino acids long. CDR1 and CDR2 (germline): SQVTM, ANQGSEA. CDR3 region: CSVGPTSGTYEQYF. The DNA for the CDR3 is TGCAGCGTTGGGCCGACTAGCGGGACCTACGAGCAGTACTTC.

Regarding this clonotype: A much larger clone differs by one base, so this may be a read error. The chain uses TRBV4-1 and TRBJ2-7; D tentatively reads TRBD1 or TRBD2 (5 bases each). The CDR3 runs to 13 residues. From germline, CDR1 is MGHRA and CDR2 YSYEKL. The V gene lost 4 bases and the J gene lost 6 bases, with 13 bases spanning the gap. The CDR3 is CASSRGNMGEQYF. CDR3 nucleotide sequence: TGCGCCAGCAGCCGGGGGAATATGGGCGAGCAGTACTTC.

On this clonotype itself: This may be a read error: a much more frequent sequence differs by one nucleotide. This rearrangement joins TRBV27 to TRBJ1-3; TRBD1 matches at 7 bases. Germline V gives CDR1 MNHEY, CDR2 SMNVEV (reference sequence). This CDR3 is 14 amino acids long. The chain's CDR3 is CAGRGTNSGNTIYF. The CDR3 coding sequence is TGTGCCGGCAGGGGGACAAACTCTGGAAACACCATATATTTT.

The V call is TRBV12-3 or TRBV12-4, the J call TRBJ1-2; D ambiguous. With 6 bases removed from V and 5 bases from J, the gap between germline ends came to 22 bases. This CDR3 is 16 amino acids long. The CDR3 coding sequence is TGTGCCAGCAGCAGCGCAGCGGTCGGGTCCCCTTATGGCTACACCTTC. The encoded protein is CASSSAAVGSPYGYTF.

There are many counts of this clonotype. CDR3 coding DNA: TGTGCCAGCAGTGAACCGGGACTAGGATTGGAGACCCAGTACTTC. This sequence encodes CASSEPGLGLETQYF. The chain links TRBV6-1 to TRBJ2-5, with 8 bases matching TRBD2. CDR1 and CDR2 (germline): MNHNS, SASEGT. This CDR3 region has 15 residues. J lost 5 bases, V lost 2 bases, and 7 bases had no gene match.

This clonotype occurred many times. The chain is built from TRBV7-2 and TRBJ2-3, with D possibly TRBD2 on 6 matching bases. Germline CDR1 and CDR2: SGHTA and FQGNSA. There are 15 residues in the CDR3. Deletions cut 4 bases from V and 2 bases from J, with 13 bases between. The CDR3: CASSSPLATTDTQYF. The CDR3 DNA sequence: TGTGCCAGCAGCTCCCCACTAGCTACCACAGATACGCAGTATTTT.

This clonotype was counted at least ten times. The rearrangement uses TRBV7-2 and TRBJ1-2; D might be TRBD1 (6 bases). Trimming took 5 bases from V and 4 from J, leaving 14 bases between them. The CDR3 extends over 14 amino acids. The germline gives CDR1 SGHTA, CDR2 FQGNSA. Written as DNA, the CDR3 is TGTGCCAGCAGCCTCCGGGACACAGCCTATGGCTACACCTTC. Amino acid sequence: CASSLRDTAYGYTF.